This entry lists 26 T cell receptor beta chains sequenced from one sample in a study of blood T cell repertoires in COVID-19 (dated by TCRdb to the early 2020s). Receptor libraries were prepared by the immunoSEQ multiplex PCR assay. The immuneACCESS repertoire file appears here via TCRdb, limited to in-frame rearrangements. These files lack a portion of the clones; in checked studies, under half of the deficit traces to unresolved V genes, and the cause of the others is not known. For this sample there are 250,000 or so clones; more than 75% appear just once. The ten largest make up approximately 9% of the sample. The sample taken for sequencing was peripheral blood. The receptors stem from a man aged 35 to 55 with active or convalescent COVID-19.

The V call is TRBV7-9, the J call TRBJ1-1; 8 bases fit TRBD1. This CDR3 is 11 amino acids long. In germline, CDR1 is SEHNR, CDR2 FQNEAQ (reference sequence). V lost 5 bases to trimming and J lost 8 bases; unmatched junction nucleotides: 1. CDR3 coding DNA: TGTGCCAGCAGCCGACAGGGGGAAGCTTTCTTT. It yields the protein CASSRQGEAFF.

The chain uses TRBV11-1 and TRBJ2-5, with D possibly TRBD1 on 6 matching bases. The germline V gene encodes CDR1 SGHAT and CDR2 FQDESV (reference sequence). The germline V and J ends were trimmed by 4 bases and 0 bases, with 12 bases remaining between them. This CDR3 region has 15 residues. The CDR3 here is CASSSSRGNQETQYF. The DNA of the CDR3 is TGTGCCAGCAGCTCCTCCAGGGGAAACCAAGAGACCCAGTACTTC.

The V gene is TRBV5-1, the J gene TRBJ2-1; maybe TRBD1 (6 bases). V lost 4 bases and J 8 bases, leaving 16 bases between the germline ends. Germline V gives CDR1 SGHRS, CDR2 YFSETQ. The CDR3 spans 14 residues. The chain's CDR3 is CASSPMGAQDEQFF. DNA of the CDR3: TGCGCCAGCAGCCCCATGGGGGCGCAGGATGAGCAGTTCTTC.

CDR3 sequence reads: CASSFGQAPNTEAFF. CDR3 bases: TGTGCCAGCTCTTTCGGACAGGCGCCGAACACTGAAGCTTTCTTT. V usage is TRBV18 and J usage is TRBJ1-1; TRBD1 matches 7 bases. V lost 6 bases, J lost 1 base, and 8 bases stayed unmatched. This CDR3 spans 15 amino acids. CDR1 is KGHSH, CDR2 LQKENI, per germline.

The chain links TRBV3-1 (or the pseudogene TRBV3-2) to TRBJ1-5, with 7 bases aligning to TRBD1. Looked up from germline, CDR1 is LGHDT and CDR2 is YNNKEL (reference sequence). Unmatched junction bases numbered 5, after V lost 5 bases and J lost 1 base. The CDR3 contains 15 residues. The CDR3 protein is CASSAGTASNQPQHF. As DNA, the CDR3 is TGTGCCAGCAGCGCCGGGACAGCCAGCAATCAGCCCCAGCATTTT.

The gene calls are TRBV19 and TRBJ2-3, with TRBD2 matching over 7 bases. This CDR3 has 16 amino acids. V shed 4 bases, J shed 1 base, and the junction held 8 bases outside the gene matches. Germline V gene data show CDR1 as LNHDA and CDR2 as SQIVND (reference sequence). Written as DNA, the CDR3 is TGTGCCAGTAGTACAGGTGGGCTAGCGGGCACAGATACGCAGTATTTT. Its protein product is CASSTGGLAGTDTQYF. Filled out from reference TRBV19 and TRBJ2-3, the complete variable domain reads DGGITQSPKYLFRKEGQNVTLSCEQNLNHDAMYWYRQDPGQGLRLIYYSQIVNDFQKGDIAEGYSVSREKKESFPLTVTSAQKNPTAFYLCASSTGGLAGTDTQYFGPGTRLTVL.

The chain is built from TRBV29-1 and TRBJ1-2, with D perhaps TRBD1 (6 bases). The CDR3 contains 13 residues. V lost 8 bases, J lost 7 bases, and 20 bases lay in between. CDR1 is SQVTM and CDR2 is ANQGSEA in the germline V gene. The CDR3 sequence: CSTRTGKGGGYTF. The DNA for the CDR3 is TGCAGCACCAGAACAGGGAAAGGGGGTGGCTACACCTTC.

The chain is built from TRBV5-1 and TRBJ1-5; D remains ambiguous. The CDR3 extends over 13 amino acids. Trimming shortened V by 7 bases and J by 6 bases, and 14 bases separated the two germline ends. The germline gives CDR1 SGHRS, CDR2 YFSETQ. This CDR3 is CASCSRGPQPQHF. The CDR3 region has the DNA TGCGCCAGCTGTTCGAGAGGGCCTCAGCCCCAGCATTTT.

The chain combines TRBV28 with TRBJ2-7; 7 bases are a match to TRBD2. J lost 2 bases, V lost 5 bases, and 12 bases had no gene match. Germline CDR1 reads MDHEN; CDR2 reads SYDVKM. This CDR3 contains 16 residues. The DNA of the CDR3 is TGTGCCAGCAGTGTCGATGGGGGGGGGTCCCCCTACGAGCAGTACTTC. Its protein product is CASSVDGGGSPYEQYF.

This clone was observed a single time. The chain combines TRBV27 with TRBJ1-2; 9 bases are a match to TRBD1. CDR3 length: 13 residues. Per the germline V gene, CDR1 is MNHEY and CDR2 is SMNVEV (reference sequence). V was clipped by 5 bases and J by 6 bases; unmatched bases: 4. The CDR3 sequence is CASSRQGVDGYTF. The CDR3 DNA is TGTGCCAGCAGTCGACAGGGGGTAGATGGCTACACCTTC.

The chain employs TRBV5-1 and TRBJ2-1; D call uncertain. Germline V CDR1 and CDR2: SGHRS, YFSETQ. The CDR3 is made up of 14 amino acids. V was pared by 7 bases and J by 0 bases, with 11 bases between. CDR3 amino acids: CASQLISSYNEQFF. CDR3 nucleotide sequence: TGCGCCAGCCAACTAATAAGCTCCTACAATGAGCAGTTCTTC.

This sequence joins TRBV19 and TRBJ2-1; TRBD2 matches at 11 bases. Germline loops: CDR1 LNHDA, CDR2 SQIVND (reference sequence). With V trimmed by 4 bases and J by 6 bases, 2 bases remained unmatched. CDR3 length: 14 amino acids. CDR3 nucleotide sequence: TGTGCCAGTAGTAGACTAGCGGGGTTCAATGAGCAGTTCTTC. This gives the protein CASSRLAGFNEQFF.

J is TRBJ2-2 and V is TRBV24-1, with 7 bases fitting TRBD2. After removal of 6 bases from V and 6 bases from J, the junction contained 6 bases not matched to a gene. This CDR3 region has 14 residues. Germline V lookup: CDR1 KGHDR, CDR2 SFDVKD. The DNA of the CDR3 is TGTGCCACCAGTAGCGGGATGGCGTCCGGGGAGCTGTTTTTT. Its protein is CATSSGMASGELFF.

J is TRBJ1-6 and V is TRBV2; D is possibly TRBD1 (5 bases). Germline lookup yields CDR1 SNHLY and CDR2 FYNNEI. This CDR3 is built from 14 residues. V lost 7 bases to trimming and J lost 13 bases, with 20 bases between them. The CDR3 loop is CASTRGGQIAPLHF. In DNA, the CDR3 is TGTGCCAGCACCCGAGGCGGACAAATAGCCCCCCTCCACTTT.

The chain combines TRBV6-5 with TRBJ1-6, with 8 bases identical to TRBD1. V was pared by 6 bases and J by 7 bases, with 5 bases of the junction left unmatched. The CDR3 totals 14 residues. CDR1 is MNHEY, CDR2 SVGAGI, per germline. The CDR3 region has the DNA TGTGCCAGCAGCTCGACAGGGGCAAATTCACCCCTCCACTTT. This sequence encodes CASSSTGANSPLHF.

CDR3 coding DNA: TGTGCCAGCAGCACCGGGGTGGGCACAGATACGCAGTATTTT. Amino acids: CASSTGVGTDTQYF. V is TRBV7-3 and J is TRBJ2-3, with TRBD2 as a possible D gene (5 bases). The CDR3 extends over 14 amino acids. The ends were cut back, 5 bases at V and 1 base at J, with 10 bases in the middle. Per the germline V gene, CDR1 is SGHTA and CDR2 is FQGTGA.

This sequence joins TRBV5-1 and TRBJ2-1, with 8 nucleotides matching TRBD2. The CDR3 loop spans 14 amino acids. V shed 2 bases, J shed 8 bases, and the junction held 6 bases outside the gene matches. Germline loops: CDR1 SGHRS, CDR2 YFSETQ. The CDR3 DNA follows: TGCGCCAGCAGCTTCCAGCGGGAGACACATGAGCAGTTCTTC. It yields the protein CASSFQRETHEQFF.

This rearrangement joins TRBV11-3 to TRBJ2-5; a possible D gene is TRBD2 (6 bases). The CDR3 totals 13 residues. The V gene lost 2 bases and the J gene lost 5 bases, with 9 bases spanning the gap. Germline CDR1 is SGHNT and CDR2 is YENEEA. The CDR3 protein is CASSLQGLETQYF. CDR3 sequence (DNA): TGTGCCAGCAGCTTACAGGGACTTGAGACCCAGTACTTC.

The chain employs TRBV28 and TRBJ1-2; 7 positions agree with TRBD1. The CDR3 is made up of 14 amino acids. After removal of 7 bases from V and 8 bases from J, the junction contained 13 bases not matched to a gene. Germline V gene sequence: CDR1 MDHEN, CDR2 SYDVKM. DNA for the CDR3: TGTGCCAGCACTCCGACAGGGTTCGCTTGGGGCTACACCTTC. Its protein product is CASTPTGFAWGYTF.

V gene TRBV28 combines with J gene TRBJ1-4; no clear D. V gave up 5 bases and J gave up 6 bases, with 13 bases separating them. CDR3 length: 14 residues. Germline CDR1 and CDR2: MDHEN and SYDVKM. The CDR3 loop reads CASSTEGWHEKLFF. The CDR3 coding sequence is TGTGCCAGCAGTACAGAAGGATGGCATGAAAAACTGTTTTTT. The whole variable domain, remainder taken from reference TRBV28 and TRBJ1-4, is DVKVTQSSRYLVKRTGEKVFLECVQDMDHENMFWYRQDPGLGLRLIYFSYDVKMKEKGDIPEGYSVSREKKERFSLILESASTNQTSMYLCASSTEGWHEKLFFGSGTQLSVL.

The V call is TRBV11-1, the J call TRBJ1-1, with a tentative D call TRBD1 (5 bases). Germline assignment: CDR1 SGHAT and CDR2 FQDESV (reference sequence). Between the trimmed V and J ends, which lost 2 bases and 4 bases, there was a span of 11 bases. The CDR3 sequence is 14 residues long. The CDR3 reads CASSLRQGSTEAFF. In DNA form, the CDR3 reads TGTGCCAGCAGCTTACGTCAGGGTAGCACTGAAGCTTTCTTT.

This chain uses TRBV19 with TRBJ2-2; perhaps TRBD2 as D (5 bases). Germline V gene data show CDR1 as LNHDA and CDR2 as SQIVND (reference sequence). This CDR3 comprises 18 residues. The germline V and J ends were trimmed by 6 bases and 3 bases, with 23 bases remaining between them. The CDR3 here is CASSKPPGPTGDTGELFF. The CDR3, as DNA: TGTGCCAGTAGCAAACCTCCCGGGCCTACCGGGGACACCGGGGAGCTGTTTTTT.

As for this clone: Other DNA sequences in this specimen translate into the identical CDR3. This chain links TRBV6-5 with TRBJ1-1, with D possibly TRBD1 on 6 matching bases. The CDR3 covers 13 residues. Trimming removed 4 bases from V and 1 base from J, with 7 bases in between. Germline CDR1 and CDR2: MNHEY and SVGAGI. The CDR3 region is CASSSTGNTEAFF. In DNA form, the CDR3 reads TGTGCCAGCAGTTCGACAGGGAACACTGAAGCTTTCTTT.

The chain employs TRBV6-5 and TRBJ2-3; tentatively, D is TRBD1 (5 bases). Germline values: CDR1 MNHEY, CDR2 SVGAGI. Trimming removed 5 bases from V and 5 bases from J, with 11 bases in between. This CDR3 region has 13 residues. CDR3 residues: CASSRQQGDTQYF. The CDR3 DNA follows: TGTGCCAGCAGTAGACAGCAGGGAGATACGCAGTATTTT.

V gene TRBV4-2 combines with J gene TRBJ1-2; D uncertain. The V end lost 1 base, the J end lost 8 bases, and 5 bases lay between the germline ends. Germline lookup yields CDR1 LGHNA and CDR2 YNFKEQ. This CDR3 contains 11 residues. CDR3 residues: CASSQGSGYTF. CDR3 nucleotide sequence: TGTGCCAGCAGCCAAGGGAGCGGCTACACCTTC.

The chain uses TRBV28 and TRBJ2-5; 7 bases map to TRBD2. Germline V lookup: CDR1 MDHEN, CDR2 SYDVKM. The CDR3 has 14 amino acids. The J segment lost 1 base and the V segment lost 8 bases, leaving 7 bases of the junction unmatched. CDR3 coding DNA: TGTGCCAGCCTCATGGGGGGGGGCCAAGAGACCCAGTACTTC. Translated: CASLMGGGQETQYF.